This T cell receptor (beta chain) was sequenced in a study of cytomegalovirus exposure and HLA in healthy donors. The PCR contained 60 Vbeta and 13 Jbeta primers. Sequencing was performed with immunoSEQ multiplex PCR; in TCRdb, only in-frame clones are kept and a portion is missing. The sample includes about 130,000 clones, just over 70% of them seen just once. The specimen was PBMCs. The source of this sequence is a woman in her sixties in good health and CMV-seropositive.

Here the CDR3 reads CASSVTGYNEQFF. The CDR3 nucleotides are TGTGCCAGCAGTGTGACAGGATACAATGAGCAGTTCTTC. This sequence joins TRBV6-4 and TRBJ2-1; D is perhaps TRBD1 (6 bases). The V end was cut by 4 bases, the J end by 4 bases, with 8 bases between. This CDR3 spans 13 amino acids. Per germline, CDR1 MRHNA and CDR2 SNTAGT.